The rows below give T cell receptor beta chains drawn from one sample of a study of beta chain features in type 1 diabetes. Sequencing was performed with immunoSEQ multiplex PCR; in TCRdb, only in-frame clones are kept and a portion is missing. Altogether about 160,000 clones are present, around 63% being singletons, with the ten largest covering about 0.081%. Input material: naive CD4+ T cells from blood. These receptors were obtained from a man in his thirties or forties with type 1 diabetes. Both conserved end residues are part of each CDR3. Fields, in order: clone size, CDR3 length, D gene, V gene, J gene, CDR3 DNA, CDR3 protein. A D gene is named only where the DNA matches it firmly. Rows give clone size only sometimes, using once, few, many, or a class for an expanded clone.

>.|13|.|TRBV2|TRBJ2-5
TGTGCCAGCAAATCCAGGGTAGTGGAGACCCAGTACTTC
CASKSRVVETQYF
>.|12|.|TRBV30|TRBJ2-5
TGTGCCTGGAGTCTGGGGGTAGGGACCCAGTACTTC
CAWSLGVGTQYF
>.|11|.|TRBV20-1|TRBJ2-7
TGCAGTGCTTCAACAGCGTACGAGCAGTACTTC
CSASTAYEQYF
>.|15|TRBD2|TRBV7-9|TRBJ2-7
TGTGCCAGCAGCCCCGGACTAGCGGGGATGTACGAGCAGTACTTC
CASSPGLAGMYEQYF
>.|10|.|TRBV29-1|TRBJ1-1
TGCAGCGTTGAAAACGGGACTCCTTTCTTT
CSVENGTPFF
>few|13|.|TRBV25-1|TRBJ1-1
TGTGCCAGCAGTGATGGGTGGAACACTGAAGCTTTCTTT
CASSDGWNTEAFF
>.|13|.|TRBV27|TRBJ2-7
TGTGCCAGCAGTTTAACTGAAGGCTACGAGCAGTACTTC
CASSLTEGYEQYF
>.|13|.|TRBV4-3|TRBJ1-1
TGCGCCAGCAGCCCGGGGGGCGGGGTCGGTGCTTTCTTT
CASSPGGGVGAFF
>few|14|.|TRBV29-1|TRBJ2-6
TGCAGCGTTGATGTGGAGCCTGGGGCCAACGTCCTGACTTTC
CSVDVEPGANVLTF
>.|15|TRBD1|TRBV2|TRBJ2-7
TGTGCCAGCAGTGAACTCGGACAGGGAGTAAACGAGCAGTACTTC
CASSELGQGVNEQYF
>once|14|TRBD1|TRBV18|TRBJ1-4
TGTGCCAGCTCACCCGGGACAGTTAATGAAAAACTGTTTTTT
CASSPGTVNEKLFF
>.|13|.|TRBV7-2|TRBJ1-2
TGTGCCAGCAGCCTAGATTCTAACTATGGCTACACCTTC
CASSLDSNYGYTF
>few|15|.|TRBV7-2|TRBJ2-5
TGTGCCAGCAGCCTTGCAACTAGCTCACAAGAGACCCAGTACTTC
CASSLATSSQETQYF
>.|13|.|TRBV5-6|TRBJ2-5
TGTGCCAGCAGCTTGACAGGGCCCGAGACCCAGTACTTC
CASSLTGPETQYF
>.|17|.|TRBV9|TRBJ2-6
TGTGCCAGCAGCGTAGTGGCAGACAGCTCTGGGGCCAACGTCCTGACTTTC
CASSVVADSSGANVLTF
>.|16|.|TRBV5-1|TRBJ2-1
TGCGCCAGCAGCTTGGCCAACCCCAGCTCCTACAATGAGCAGTTCTTC
CASSLANPSSYNEQFF
>.|14|.|TRBV5-1|TRBJ1-1
TGCGCCAGCAGCAGGGATAACAGGAACACTGAAGCTTTCTTT
CASSRDNRNTEAFF
>few|11|.|TRBV30|TRBJ2-7
TGTGCCTGGAGCCACAGTTACGAGCAGTACTTC
CAWSHSYEQYF
>.|12|.|TRBV6-6|TRBJ2-7
TGTGCCAGCAGCTTTGGAAGATACGAGCAGTACTTC
CASSFGRYEQYF
>few|13|.|TRBV11-2|TRBJ1-2
TGTGCCAGCAGCTTACCCAGCCCCTATGGCTACACCTTC
CASSLPSPYGYTF
>.|17|TRBD1|TRBV4-1|TRBJ2-5
TGCGCCAGCAGCCAAGCGACCGGGACAGGCTTAGGAGAGACCCAGTACTTC
CASSQATGTGLGETQYF
>few|13|.|TRBV15|TRBJ2-5
TGTGCCACCAGCCGGGGGTTACAAGAGACCCAGTACTTC
CATSRGLQETQYF
>.|17|TRBD2|TRBV4-2|TRBJ2-3
TGTGCCAGCAGCCCACGACTAGCGGGGGCTAGCACAGATACGCAGTATTTT
CASSPRLAGASTDTQYF
>.|13|.|TRBV29-1|TRBJ2-3
TGCAGCGCCAGGCCCGAGGGCCCAGATACGCAGTATTTT
CSARPEGPDTQYF
>.|14|.|TRBV29-1|TRBJ2-2
TGCAGCGGGATACTCCAGGGATTCACCGGGGAGCTGTTTTTT
CSGILQGFTGELFF
>.|14|.|TRBV5-1|TRBJ1-1
TGCGCCAGCAGCCAGCAAGAACAGGGAACTGAAGCTTTCTTT
CASSQQEQGTEAFF
>few|15|.|TRBV7-2|TRBJ2-5
TGTGCCAGCAGCTTAGCGGTGGGCAGGGGTGAGACCCAGTACTTC
CASSLAVGRGETQYF
>few|13|TRBD2|TRBV10-3|TRBJ2-1
TGTGCCATCAGTGGCGGGACTAGCAATGAGCAGTTCTTC
CAISGGTSNEQFF
>once|13|TRBD1|TRBV29-1|TRBJ2-7
TGCAGCGTTGAACAGGACAGGGGGCTCGAGCAGTACTTC
CSVEQDRGLEQYF
>.|17|.|TRBV29-1|TRBJ2-1
TGCAGCCCCGATAAGTGGAACATGACGAGCTCCTACAATGAGCAGTTCTTC
CSPDKWNMTSSYNEQFF
>few|14|TRBD1|TRBV29-1|TRBJ2-3
TGCAGCGCCGGACAGGGTACCCCTACAGATACGCAGTATTTT
CSAGQGTPTDTQYF
>.|12|.|TRBV30|TRBJ2-7
TGTGCCTGGAGCCCAGGGGCCTACGAGCAGTACTTC
CAWSPGAYEQYF
>.|14|.|TRBV19|TRBJ1-2
TGTGCCAGTAGTATATCGACAGGCGACTATGGCTACACCTTC
CASSISTGDYGYTF
>.|15|TRBD1|TRBV10-2|TRBJ2-7
TGCGCCAGCAGTGGGACAGGGTATTACTCCTACGAGCAGTACTTC
CASSGTGYYSYEQYF
>.|16|TRBD1|TRBV27|TRBJ2-7
TGTGCCAGCAGTTCGCGCTTGGACAGGGAGGCCTACGAGCAGTACTTC
CASSSRLDREAYEQYF
>.|12|.|TRBV29-1|TRBJ2-2
TGCAGCGTTGACGGTGGGACCGGGGAGCTGTTTTTT
CSVDGGTGELFF
>.|15|.|TRBV29-1|TRBJ2-3
TGCAGCGTTGAAGAGGAGGGGGGGGTCACAGATACGCAGTATTTT
CSVEEEGGVTDTQYF
>.|14|.|TRBV29-1|TRBJ2-3
TGCAGCGTTGAAGATTCTCCTAGCACAGATACGCAGTATTTT
CSVEDSPSTDTQYF
>few|11|.|TRBV7-9|TRBJ2-3
TGTGCCAGCAGCTTGTCAGATACGCAGTATTTT
CASSLSDTQYF
>.|13|TRBD1|TRBV18|TRBJ2-7
TGTGCCAGCTCACTGGGACAGTCCTACGAGCAGTACTTC
CASSLGQSYEQYF
>few|14|.|TRBV29-1|TRBJ2-3
TGCAGCGTTGAAGAAGGGCGCGGGACAGATACGCAGTATTTT
CSVEEGRGTDTQYF